This T cell receptor beta chain was recorded in a study of spatial heterogeneity in lung cancer. The wider study: Alpha-chain sequences were consistently detected less often than beta-chain sequences. General study points: Tracking of tumor mutation counts was seen in expanded intratumoral alpha and beta TCR counts. It was estimated that coverage of tumor T cells reached approximately 7% for alpha chains and 13% for beta chains.

This sample's time point: sample taken at primary tumor resection. The sequenced material consisted of unsorted whole RNA from tumor, nontumor lung or frozen PBMC. Germline CDR1 SGDLS, CDR2 YYNGEE. This CDR3 spans 18 amino acids. Trimming stripped 7 bases from V and 9 bases from J, with 32 bases between. A note on this clonotype: Its target is not known.

TCRdb independently ran MiXCR on the 5' RACE reads; one entry per CDR3 protein. The sample records roughly 9,600 distinct CDR3 sequences, approximately 6% being singletons. This receptor was identified in a male donor with early-stage non-small cell lung cancer. The chain links TRBV9 to TRBJ2-1; tentatively, D is TRBD2 (6 bases). This material consisted of lung tumor tissue, taken at surgery. CDR3 protein: CASSGLTLGIRLAAEQFF. Written as DNA, the CDR3 is TGTGCCAGCTCGGGACTTACCCTGGGCATTAGGTTGGCAGCTGAGCAGTTCTTC.